A selection of T cell receptor beta chains follows, all from one sample in a study of graft-versus-host responses after intestinal transplantation. Data came from immunoSEQ multiplex PCR; TCRdb stores just in-frame clones and leaves some out. The sample has roughly 90,000 clones; 90% to 95% are singletons. What these receptors recognize is not known. Sample: unstimulated CD8+ T cells sorted from spleen or lymph node cells, taken before intestinal transplant. The receptors here all came from a human donor who received an intestinal transplant. CDR3s include the opening cysteine and the closing phenylalanine or tryptophan. The order of the fields is clone size, V gene, D gene, J gene, CDR3 protein, CDR3 DNA. The D gene is left open where the match is weak. Part of the rows lack a size; the others show once, few, many or a class for expanded clones.

abundance: -; v_gene: TRBV10-3; d_gene: -; j_gene: TRBJ2-7; CDR3aa: CAISEWQGISYEQYF; CDR3nt: TGTGCCATCAGTGAGTGGCAGGGGATCTCCTACGAGCAGTACTTC
abundance: -; v_gene: TRBV6-6; d_gene: -; j_gene: TRBJ1-4; CDR3aa: CASTGTEKLFF; CDR3nt: TGTGCCAGCACCGGGACGGAGAAGCTGTTTTTT
abundance: -; v_gene: TRBV11-2; d_gene: -; j_gene: TRBJ1-1; CDR3aa: CASSLVLRNTEAFF; CDR3nt: TGTGCCAGCAGCTTAGTGTTGAGGAACACTGAAGCTTTCTTT
abundance: -; v_gene: TRBV28; d_gene: -; j_gene: TRBJ1-3; CDR3aa: CASRFAGNTIYF; CDR3nt: TGTGCCAGCAGGTTTGCTGGAAACACCATATATTTT
abundance: -; v_gene: TRBV7-9; d_gene: -; j_gene: TRBJ1-2; CDR3aa: CASSFAGPKDGYTF; CDR3nt: TGTGCCAGCAGCTTTGCGGGCCCCAAGGATGGCTACACCTTC
abundance: -; v_gene: TRBV27; d_gene: -; j_gene: TRBJ2-7; CDR3aa: CASSSGGGYEQYF; CDR3nt: TGTGCCAGCAGTTCCGGTGGGGGCTACGAGCAGTACTTC
abundance: -; v_gene: TRBV27; d_gene: -; j_gene: TRBJ1-2; CDR3aa: CASSRDGNYGYTF; CDR3nt: TGTGCCAGCAGCCGAGACGGTAACTATGGCTACACCTTC
abundance: -; v_gene: TRBV2; d_gene: TRBD1; j_gene: TRBJ2-7; CDR3aa: CAEGQQLSYEQYF; CDR3nt: TGTGCCGAGGGACAGCAGCTCTCCTACGAGCAGTACTTC
abundance: -; v_gene: TRBV5-6; d_gene: -; j_gene: TRBJ1-2; CDR3aa: CASSFPALYGYTF; CDR3nt: TGTGCCAGCAGCTTCCCAGCGCTCTATGGCTACACCTTC
abundance: -; v_gene: TRBV5-6; d_gene: -; j_gene: TRBJ1-6; CDR3aa: CASSFLGVNSPLHF; CDR3nt: TGTGCCAGCAGCTTTTTAGGGGTTAATTCACCCCTCCACTTT
abundance: -; v_gene: TRBV4-1; d_gene: TRBD1; j_gene: TRBJ2-7; CDR3aa: CASSHIMTGLGYEQYF; CDR3nt: TGCGCCAGCAGCCACATCATGACAGGGCTGGGGTACGAGCAGTACTTC
abundance: -; v_gene: TRBV11-2; d_gene: -; j_gene: TRBJ1-2; CDR3aa: CASSFGYGYTF; CDR3nt: TGTGCCAGCAGCTTTGGGTATGGCTACACCTTC
abundance: few; v_gene: TRBV6-1; d_gene: -; j_gene: TRBJ2-6; CDR3aa: CASSESHSGANVLTF; CDR3nt: TGTGCCAGCAGTGAAAGCCACTCTGGGGCCAACGTCCTGACTTTC
abundance: few; v_gene: TRBV7-1; d_gene: TRBD1; j_gene: TRBJ1-2; CDR3aa: CASSGTGVGYTF; CDR3nt: TGTGCCAGCAGCGGGACAGGGGTTGGCTACACCTTC
abundance: -; v_gene: TRBV5-6; d_gene: -; j_gene: TRBJ2-5; CDR3aa: CASSPMTGKETQYF; CDR3nt: TGTGCCAGCAGCCCTATGACAGGCAAGGAGACCCAGTACTTC
abundance: -; v_gene: TRBV12-2; d_gene: -; j_gene: TRBJ2-4; CDR3aa: CASLDIGKAKNIQYF; CDR3nt: TGTGCAAGTCTCGACATTGGGAAAGCCAAAAACATTCAGTACTTC
abundance: once; v_gene: TRBV7-2; d_gene: -; j_gene: TRBJ2-7; CDR3aa: CASSLVGLSYEQYF; CDR3nt: TGTGCCAGCAGCTTAGTAGGGTTATCCTACGAGCAGTACTTC
abundance: -; v_gene: TRBV28; d_gene: TRBD2; j_gene: TRBJ2-7; CDR3aa: CASVERENYEQYF; CDR3nt: TGTGCCAGCGTAGAGCGGGAGAACTACGAGCAGTACTTC
abundance: -; v_gene: TRBV19; d_gene: -; j_gene: TRBJ2-7; CDR3aa: CASSHNSPYEQYF; CDR3nt: TGTGCCAGTAGTCATAATAGTCCCTACGAGCAGTACTTC
abundance: -; v_gene: TRBV7-9; d_gene: -; j_gene: TRBJ2-3; CDR3aa: CASSLATRTDTQYF; CDR3nt: TGTGCCAGCAGCTTAGCGACCCGCACAGATACGCAGTATTTT